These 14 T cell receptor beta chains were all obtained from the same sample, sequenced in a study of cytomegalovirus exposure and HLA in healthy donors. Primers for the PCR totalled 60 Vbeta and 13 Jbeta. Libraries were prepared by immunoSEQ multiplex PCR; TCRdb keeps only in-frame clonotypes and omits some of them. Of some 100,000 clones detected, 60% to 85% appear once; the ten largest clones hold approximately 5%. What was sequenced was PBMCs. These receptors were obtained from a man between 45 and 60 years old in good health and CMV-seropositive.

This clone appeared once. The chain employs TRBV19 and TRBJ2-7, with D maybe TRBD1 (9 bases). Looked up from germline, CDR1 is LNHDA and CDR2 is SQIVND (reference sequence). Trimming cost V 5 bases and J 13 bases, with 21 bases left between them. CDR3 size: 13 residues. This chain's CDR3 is CASSPGTGTSNYF. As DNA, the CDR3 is TGTGCCAGTAGTCCCGGGACAGGGACTAGTAATTACTTC.

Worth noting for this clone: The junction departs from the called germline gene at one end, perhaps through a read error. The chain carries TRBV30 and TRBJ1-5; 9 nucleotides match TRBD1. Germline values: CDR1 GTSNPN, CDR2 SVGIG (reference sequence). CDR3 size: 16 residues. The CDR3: CAWSSPDRGLRQLQHF. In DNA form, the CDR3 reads TGTGCCTGGAGTTCCCCAGACAGGGGGTTACGGCAGCTCCAGCATTTT.

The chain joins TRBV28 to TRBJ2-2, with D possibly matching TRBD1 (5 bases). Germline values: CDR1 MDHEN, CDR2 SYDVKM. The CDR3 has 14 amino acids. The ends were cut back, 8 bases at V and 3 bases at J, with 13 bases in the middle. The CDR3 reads CASHTQGYTGELFF. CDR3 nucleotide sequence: TGTGCCAGCCACACCCAGGGTTACACCGGGGAGCTGTTTTTT.

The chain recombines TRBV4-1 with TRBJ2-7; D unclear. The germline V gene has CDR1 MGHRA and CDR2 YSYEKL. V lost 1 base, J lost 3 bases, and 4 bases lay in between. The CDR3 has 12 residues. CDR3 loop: CASSQGGYEQYF. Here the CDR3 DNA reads TGCGCCAGCAGCCAAGGAGGCTACGAGCAGTACTTC.

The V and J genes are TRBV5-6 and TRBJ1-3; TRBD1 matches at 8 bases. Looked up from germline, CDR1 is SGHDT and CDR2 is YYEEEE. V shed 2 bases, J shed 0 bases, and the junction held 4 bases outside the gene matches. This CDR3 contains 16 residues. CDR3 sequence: CASSLRTGSSGNTIYF. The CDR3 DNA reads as TGTGCCAGCAGCTTAAGGACAGGGAGCTCTGGAAACACCATATATTTT.

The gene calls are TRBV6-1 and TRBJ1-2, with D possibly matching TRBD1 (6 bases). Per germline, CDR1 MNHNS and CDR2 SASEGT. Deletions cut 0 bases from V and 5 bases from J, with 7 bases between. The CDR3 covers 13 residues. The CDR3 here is CASSEAGQYGYTF. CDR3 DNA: TGTGCCAGCAGTGAAGCTGGACAGTATGGCTACACCTTC.

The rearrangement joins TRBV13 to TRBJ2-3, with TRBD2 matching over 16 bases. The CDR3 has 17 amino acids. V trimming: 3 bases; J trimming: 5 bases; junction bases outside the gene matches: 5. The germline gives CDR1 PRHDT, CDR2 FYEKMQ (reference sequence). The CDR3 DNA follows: TGTGCCAGCAGCTTCGGGACTAGCGGGAGGGCGGGAGATACGCAGTATTTT. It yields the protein CASSFGTSGRAGDTQYF.

The CDR3 is CASSLLAGGETQYF. Here the CDR3 DNA reads TGTGCCAGCAGCCTGCTAGCGGGAGGAGAGACCCAGTACTTC. V gene TRBV7-9 combines with J gene TRBJ2-5; TRBD2 aligns across 11 bases. The CDR3 is made up of 14 amino acids. Germline V gives CDR1 SEHNR, CDR2 FQNEAQ (reference sequence). With V trimmed by 5 bases and J by 4 bases, 3 bases remained unmatched.

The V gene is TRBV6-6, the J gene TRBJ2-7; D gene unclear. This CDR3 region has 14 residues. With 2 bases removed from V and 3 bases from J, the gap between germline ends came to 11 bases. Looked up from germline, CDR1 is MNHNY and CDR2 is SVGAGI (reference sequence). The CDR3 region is CASSYPLSDYEQYF. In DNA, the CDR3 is TGTGCCAGCAGTTACCCCCTGTCAGACTACGAGCAGTACTTC.

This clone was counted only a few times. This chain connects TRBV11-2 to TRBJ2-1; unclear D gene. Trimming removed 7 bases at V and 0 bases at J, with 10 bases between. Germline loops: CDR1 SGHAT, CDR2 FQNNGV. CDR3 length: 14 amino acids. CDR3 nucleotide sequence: TGTGCCAGCATCAAAGAGAGCTCCTACAATGAGCAGTTCTTC. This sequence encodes CASIKESSYNEQFF.

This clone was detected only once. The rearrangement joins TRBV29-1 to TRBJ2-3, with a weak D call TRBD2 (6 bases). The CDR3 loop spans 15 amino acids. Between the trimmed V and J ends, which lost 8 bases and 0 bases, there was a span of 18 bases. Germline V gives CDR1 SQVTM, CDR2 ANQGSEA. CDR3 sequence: CSTQHGLTSTDTQYF. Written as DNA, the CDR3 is TGCAGCACCCAACACGGACTAACAAGCACAGATACGCAGTATTTT.

Here the CDR3 reads CASSQMGQGSNQPQHF. The CDR3 region has the DNA TGTGCCAGCAGCCAAATGGGACAGGGGAGCAATCAGCCCCAGCATTTT. The chain is built from TRBV4-2 and TRBJ1-5; TRBD1 aligns across 10 bases. Per the germline V gene, CDR1 is LGHNA and CDR2 is YNFKEQ. This CDR3 contains 16 residues. The J segment lost 1 base and the V segment lost 2 bases, leaving 2 bases of the junction unmatched.

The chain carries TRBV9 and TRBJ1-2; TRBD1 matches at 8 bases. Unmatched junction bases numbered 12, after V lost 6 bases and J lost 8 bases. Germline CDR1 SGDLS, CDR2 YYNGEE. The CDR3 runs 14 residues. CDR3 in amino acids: CASNPFQGAGGYTF. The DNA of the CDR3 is TGTGCCAGCAACCCCTTCCAGGGGGCCGGGGGCTACACCTTC.

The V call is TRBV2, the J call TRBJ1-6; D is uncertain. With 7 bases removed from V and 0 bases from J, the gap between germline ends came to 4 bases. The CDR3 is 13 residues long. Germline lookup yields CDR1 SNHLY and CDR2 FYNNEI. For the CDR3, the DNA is TGTGCCAGCATTTACTCCTATAATTCACCCCTCCACTTT. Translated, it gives CASIYSYNSPLHF.